This is a list of T cell receptor beta chains from one sample in a study of STAT5B mutations in CD4+ large granular lymphocyte leukemia. TCRdb's table, derived via immunoSEQ multiplex PCR, lists solely in-frame clones and lacks some. The sample records tens of thousands of clones, roughly 70% being singletons. The source material was CD4+ T cells from blood buffy coats. All receptors derive from a human donor in good health. Each CDR3 is given with its conserved first and last residue. The order of the fields is CDR3 protein, CDR3 DNA, clone size, J gene, D gene, V gene. D genes are given only for firm matches. The size of a clone is reported for some rows only, either as once, few or many, or as a class for expanded clones.

CASRAQGPGPTREKLFF | TGTGCCAGCAGGGCACAGGGTCCCGGGCCAACTAGAGAAAAACTGTTTTTT | NA | TRBJ1-4 | NA | TRBV2
CASSLAAGVGYEQYF | TGCGCCAGCAGCTTGGCCGCGGGGGTCGGATACGAGCAGTACTTC | NA | TRBJ2-7 | TRBD2 | TRBV5-1
CASSYSGGGSPLHF | TGTGCCAGCAGTTACTCAGGGGGTGGTTCACCCCTCCACTTT | NA | TRBJ1-6 | NA | TRBV6-5
CATAGDDSEAFF | TGTGCCACGGCAGGGGATGATTCTGAAGCTTTCTTT | NA | TRBJ1-1 | NA | TRBV10-3
CASSLGETGQVAFF | TGCGCCAGCAGCTTGGGGGAGACAGGGCAGGTAGCTTTCTTT | NA | TRBJ1-1 | TRBD1 | TRBV5-1
CASSPREGYEQYF | TGTGCCAGCTCACCTCGGGAGGGCTACGAGCAGTACTTC | few | TRBJ2-7 | TRBD2 | TRBV18
CASRPGQGLNTEAFF | TGTGCCAGCAGACCGGGACAGGGATTGAACACTGAAGCTTTCTTT | few | TRBJ1-1 | TRBD1 | TRBV9
CAIRGTGYPYEQYF | TGTGCCATCAGGGGGACTGGCTACCCTTACGAGCAGTACTTC | NA | TRBJ2-7 | NA | TRBV10-3
CAYRAGNEQFF | TGTGCCTACCGAGCGGGCAATGAGCAGTTCTTC | NA | TRBJ2-1 | NA | TRBV28
CASSPSQFNRGKEQYF | TGTGCCAGCTCACCATCGCAATTCAACAGGGGGAAAGAGCAGTACTTC | NA | TRBJ2-7 | TRBD1 | TRBV18
CASSYSRNTEAFF | TGTGCCAGCAGTTACTCTCGGAACACTGAAGCTTTCTTT | NA | TRBJ1-1 | NA | TRBV6-6
CASSRETEAFF | TGTGCCAGCAGCCGAGAAACTGAAGCTTTCTTT | few | TRBJ1-1 | NA | TRBV5-5
CASSLVTGQNLYEQYF | TGTGCCAGCAGCTTAGTCACAGGGCAGAACCTCTACGAGCAGTACTTC | NA | TRBJ2-7 | NA | TRBV11-3
CASSHDPRDSHRGEQYF | TGTGCCAGCAGCCACGACCCCAGGGACTCCCATAGGGGCGAGCAGTACTTC | NA | TRBJ2-7 | NA | TRBV4-2
CATSRAREGSSPLHF | TGTGCCACCAGCAGAGCCCGGGAGGGTAGCTCACCCCTCCACTTT | NA | TRBJ1-6 | NA | TRBV15
CASSRKTGGDYGYTF | TGTGCCAGCAGCCGAAAAACAGGGGGCGATTATGGCTACACCTTC | NA | TRBJ1-2 | TRBD1 | TRBV7-2
CASSAGQGTYNEQFF | TGTGCCAGCAGCGCCGGACAGGGCACCTACAATGAGCAGTTCTTC | NA | TRBJ2-1 | TRBD1 | TRBV6-6
CASSPSGAYGYTF | TGTGCCAGCAGCCCCTCAGGGGCCTATGGCTACACCTTC | NA | TRBJ1-2 | NA | TRBV11-3
CASSLGSEFYGYTF | TGTGCCAGCAGCTTGGGGAGTGAGTTCTATGGCTACACCTTC | NA | TRBJ1-2 | NA | TRBV5-6
CASSLRPLRYEQYF | TGTGCCAGCAGCTTAAGGCCCCTTAGATACGAGCAGTACTTC | NA | TRBJ2-7 | NA | TRBV11-2
CASSPDGYGYTF | TGTGCCAGCTCCCCGGACGGGTATGGCTACACCTTC | few | TRBJ1-2 | NA | TRBV18
CASSGWDRAYEQYF | TGTGCCAGCAGTGGGTGGGACAGAGCCTACGAGCAGTACTTC | NA | TRBJ2-7 | TRBD1 | TRBV2
CASSTTASQETQYF | TGTGCCAGCAGCACGACAGCTTCCCAAGAGACCCAGTACTTC | NA | TRBJ2-5 | NA | TRBV7-8
CASCPDRAPYEQYF | TGTGCCAGCTGTCCAGACAGGGCGCCCTACGAGCAGTACTTC | NA | TRBJ2-7 | TRBD1 | TRBV5-4
CASSLAIGPKSINEQFF | TGTGCCAGCAGCTTGGCAATCGGGCCAAAATCAATCAATGAGCAGTTCTTC | NA | TRBJ2-1 | NA | TRBV5-4
CASSISRGDQPQHF | TGTGCCAGTAGTATAAGCAGGGGGGATCAGCCCCAGCATTTT | NA | TRBJ1-5 | TRBD1 | TRBV19
CASNRGEGQPQHF | TGCGCCAGCAACCGGGGAGAGGGTCAGCCCCAGCATTTT | few | TRBJ1-5 | NA | TRBV10-2
CASSKDRGRTNEKLFF | TGTGCCAGCAGCAAGGACAGGGGTAGGACTAATGAAAAACTGTTTTTT | few | TRBJ1-4 | TRBD1 | TRBV7-9
CAISESYNEQFF | TGTGCCATCAGTGAGTCCTACAATGAGCAGTTCTTC | NA | TRBJ2-1 | NA | TRBV10-3
CASSGTAFRTEAFF | TGTGCCAGCAGTGGCACGGCATTTCGGACTGAAGCTTTCTTT | NA | TRBJ1-1 | NA | TRBV2
CASSHMGKRRTEAFF | TGCGCCAGCAGCCACATGGGGAAGCGGAGGACTGAAGCTTTCTTT | few | TRBJ1-1 | NA | TRBV4-1
CASSEVRAMNTEAFF | TGTGCCAGCAGTGAAGTTCGGGCAATGAACACTGAAGCTTTCTTT | few | TRBJ1-1 | NA | TRBV2
CASSTTGTGLYGYTF | TGTGCCAGTAGTACAACCGGGACAGGACTATATGGCTACACCTTC | NA | TRBJ1-2 | TRBD1 | TRBV19
CASSVAGGGNYGYTF | TGTGCCAGCAGTGTAGCTGGGGGGGGTAACTATGGCTACACCTTC | NA | TRBJ1-2 | NA | TRBV6-1
CASSLRVGQETQYF | TGTGCCAGCAGCTTAAGGGTAGGACAAGAGACCCAGTACTTC | NA | TRBJ2-5 | NA | TRBV7-9
CASSYSWTGGYEQYF | TGTGCCAGCAGTTACTCGTGGACAGGGGGCTACGAGCAGTACTTC | NA | TRBJ2-7 | TRBD1 | TRBV6-5
CATISLGGNYGYTF | TGTGCCACTATCTCGCTGGGAGGCAACTATGGCTACACCTTC | once | TRBJ1-2 | NA | TRBV28
CSVQGGLMNTEAFF | TGCAGCGTTCAAGGGGGCCTCATGAACACTGAAGCTTTCTTT | NA | TRBJ1-1 | TRBD1 | TRBV29-1
CASSSLFGRKVYTF | TGTGCCAGCAGCTCTCTCTTCGGTCGTAAGGTCTACACCTTC | NA | TRBJ1-2 | NA | TRBV9
CASSQDRLGNTIYF | TGTGCCAGCAGCCAGGACAGGTTGGGAAACACCATATATTTT | NA | TRBJ1-3 | TRBD1 | TRBV7-9
CASSWADGGAVVNEQFF | TGTGCCAGCAGCTGGGCCGACGGGGGGGCCGTAGTAAATGAGCAGTTCTTC | NA | TRBJ2-1 | TRBD2 | TRBV5-4
CSALRNTEAFF | TGCAGTGCTCTTAGGAACACTGAAGCTTTCTTT | once | TRBJ1-1 | NA | TRBV20-1
CASSLARASGDTEAFF | TGTGCCAGCAGCTTGGCCCGGGCTTCGGGAGACACTGAAGCTTTCTTT | NA | TRBJ1-1 | NA | TRBV5-5
CASSIAGQGNSPLHF | TGTGCCAGTAGTATAGCGGGACAGGGTAATTCACCCCTCCACTTT | NA | TRBJ1-6 | TRBD1 | TRBV19
CASSVVQSTDTQYF | TGTGCCAGCAGCGTAGTTCAGAGCACAGATACGCAGTATTTT | NA | TRBJ2-3 | NA | TRBV9
CASSVDPGVYGYTF | TGTGCCAGCAGCGTAGACCCAGGGGTGTATGGCTACACCTTC | NA | TRBJ1-2 | NA | TRBV9
CSVRPGTGGLGYTF | TGCAGCGTTAGACCGGGGACAGGGGGCCTTGGCTACACCTTC | NA | TRBJ1-2 | TRBD1 | TRBV29-1
CASSRGIGSYEQYF | TGTGCCAGTAGTAGGGGGATTGGATCCTACGAGCAGTACTTC | NA | TRBJ2-7 | NA | TRBV19
CASRRQGPYNEQFF | TGCGCCAGCAGGCGACAGGGTCCCTACAATGAGCAGTTCTTC | NA | TRBJ2-1 | TRBD1 | TRBV5-1
CAWGFVGVNTEAFF | TGTGCCTGGGGATTCGTGGGGGTAAATACTGAAGCTTTCTTT | few | TRBJ1-1 | NA | TRBV30
CASSKVNSCTEAFF | TGTGCCAGCAGCAAAGTCAACAGCTGCACTGAAGCTTTCTTT | NA | TRBJ1-1 | NA | TRBV21-1
CASSPQNTGELFF | TGTGCCAGCTCACCACAGAACACCGGGGAGCTGTTTTTT | NA | TRBJ2-2 | NA | TRBV18
CAISRAGDQDEQYF | TGTGCCATCAGCCGAGCGGGGGACCAGGACGAGCAGTACTTC | NA | TRBJ2-7 | TRBD2 | TRBV10-3
CASGYQGGSAAFF | TGTGCTAGTGGTTACCAGGGGGGGAGTGCAGCTTTCTTT | few | TRBJ1-1 | TRBD1 | TRBV12-5